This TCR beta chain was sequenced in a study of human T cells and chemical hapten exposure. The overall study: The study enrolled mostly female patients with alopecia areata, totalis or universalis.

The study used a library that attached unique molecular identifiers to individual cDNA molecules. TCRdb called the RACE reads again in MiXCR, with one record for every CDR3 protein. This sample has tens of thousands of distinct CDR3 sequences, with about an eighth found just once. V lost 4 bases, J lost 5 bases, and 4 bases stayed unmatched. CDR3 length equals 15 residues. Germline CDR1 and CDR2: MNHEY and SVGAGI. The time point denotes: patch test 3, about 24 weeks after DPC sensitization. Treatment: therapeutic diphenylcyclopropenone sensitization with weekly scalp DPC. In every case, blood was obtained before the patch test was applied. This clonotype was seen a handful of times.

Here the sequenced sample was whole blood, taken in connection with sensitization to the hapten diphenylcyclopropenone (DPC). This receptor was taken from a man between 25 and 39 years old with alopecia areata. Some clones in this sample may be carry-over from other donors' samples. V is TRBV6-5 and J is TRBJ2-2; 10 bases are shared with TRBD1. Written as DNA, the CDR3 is TGTGCCAGCAGTTCTGACAGGGGGCGGACCGGGGAGCTGTTTTTT. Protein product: CASSSDRGRTGELFF.